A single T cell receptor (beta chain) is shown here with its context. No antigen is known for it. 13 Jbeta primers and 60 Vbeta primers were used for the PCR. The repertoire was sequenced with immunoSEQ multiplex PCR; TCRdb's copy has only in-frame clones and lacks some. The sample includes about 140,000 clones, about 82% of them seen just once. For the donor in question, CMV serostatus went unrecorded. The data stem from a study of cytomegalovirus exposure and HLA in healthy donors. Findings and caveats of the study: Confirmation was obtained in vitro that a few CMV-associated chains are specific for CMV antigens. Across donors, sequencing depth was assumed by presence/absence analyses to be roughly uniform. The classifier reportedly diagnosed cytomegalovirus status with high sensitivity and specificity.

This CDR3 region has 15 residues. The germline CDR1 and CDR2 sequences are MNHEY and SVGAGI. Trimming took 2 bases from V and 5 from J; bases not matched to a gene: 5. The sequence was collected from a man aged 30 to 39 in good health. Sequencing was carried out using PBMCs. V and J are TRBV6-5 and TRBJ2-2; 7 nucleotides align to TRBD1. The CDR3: CASSYGTVVTGELFF. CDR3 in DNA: TGTGCCAGCAGTTACGGGACAGTTGTTACCGGGGAGCTGTTTTTT.